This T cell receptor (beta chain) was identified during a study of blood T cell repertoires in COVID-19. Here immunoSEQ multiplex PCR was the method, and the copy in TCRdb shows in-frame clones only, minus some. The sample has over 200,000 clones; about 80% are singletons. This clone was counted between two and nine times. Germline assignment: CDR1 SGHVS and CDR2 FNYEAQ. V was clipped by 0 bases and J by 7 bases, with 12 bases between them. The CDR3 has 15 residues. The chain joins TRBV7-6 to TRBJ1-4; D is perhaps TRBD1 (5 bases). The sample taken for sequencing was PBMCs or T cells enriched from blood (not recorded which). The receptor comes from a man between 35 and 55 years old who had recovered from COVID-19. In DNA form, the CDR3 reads TGTGCCAGCAGCTTAGCGCGGCAGGGCATTGAAAAACTGTTTTTT. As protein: CASSLARQGIEKLFF.